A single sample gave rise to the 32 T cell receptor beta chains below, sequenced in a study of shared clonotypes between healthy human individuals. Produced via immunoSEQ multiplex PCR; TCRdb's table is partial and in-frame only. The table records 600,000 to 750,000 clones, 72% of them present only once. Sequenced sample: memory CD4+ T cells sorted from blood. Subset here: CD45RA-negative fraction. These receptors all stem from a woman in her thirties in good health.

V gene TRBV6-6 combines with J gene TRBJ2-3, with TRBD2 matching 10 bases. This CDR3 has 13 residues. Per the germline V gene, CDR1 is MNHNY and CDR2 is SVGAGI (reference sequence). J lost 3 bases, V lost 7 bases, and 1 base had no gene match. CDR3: CASKLAGTDTQYF. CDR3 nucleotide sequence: TGTGCCAGCAAACTAGCGGGGACAGATACGCAGTATTTT.

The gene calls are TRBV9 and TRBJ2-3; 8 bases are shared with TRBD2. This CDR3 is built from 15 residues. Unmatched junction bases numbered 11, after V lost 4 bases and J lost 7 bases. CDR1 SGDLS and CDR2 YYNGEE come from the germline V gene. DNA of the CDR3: TGTGCCAGCAGCCAAATCAGCGGGAGAGGTAATACGCAGTATTTT. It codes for CASSQISGRGNTQYF.

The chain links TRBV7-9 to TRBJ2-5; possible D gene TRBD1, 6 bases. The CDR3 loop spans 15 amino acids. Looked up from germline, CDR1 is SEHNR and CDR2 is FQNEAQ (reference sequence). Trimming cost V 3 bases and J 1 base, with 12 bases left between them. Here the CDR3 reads CASSFTGQIQETQYF. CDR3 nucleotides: TGTGCCAGCAGCTTCACTGGACAGATCCAAGAGACCCAGTACTTC.

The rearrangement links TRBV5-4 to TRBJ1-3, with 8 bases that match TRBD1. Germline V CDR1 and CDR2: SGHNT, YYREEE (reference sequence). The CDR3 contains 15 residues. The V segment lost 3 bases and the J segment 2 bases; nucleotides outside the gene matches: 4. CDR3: CASSSSGGAGNTIYF. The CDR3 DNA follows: TGTGCCAGCAGCTCATCAGGGGGCGCTGGAAACACCATATATTTT.

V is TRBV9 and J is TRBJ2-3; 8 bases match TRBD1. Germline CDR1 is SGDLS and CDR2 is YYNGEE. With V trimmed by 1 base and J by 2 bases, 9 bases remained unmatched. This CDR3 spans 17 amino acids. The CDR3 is CASSVRGSRGPTDTQYF. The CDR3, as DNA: TGTGCCAGCAGCGTAAGAGGATCCAGGGGGCCCACAGATACGCAGTATTTT.

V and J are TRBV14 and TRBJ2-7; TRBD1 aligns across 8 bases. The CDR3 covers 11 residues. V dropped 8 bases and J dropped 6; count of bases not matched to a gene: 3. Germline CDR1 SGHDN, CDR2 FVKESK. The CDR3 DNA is TGTGCCAGCGGACAGGGAGCCGAGCAGTACTTC. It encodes CASGQGAEQYF. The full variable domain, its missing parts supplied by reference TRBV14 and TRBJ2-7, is EAGVTQFPSHSVIEKGQTVTLRCDPISGHDNLYWYRRVMGKEIKFLLHFVKESKQDESGMPNNRFLAERTGGTYSTLKVQPAELEDSGVYFCASGQGAEQYFGPGTRLTVT.

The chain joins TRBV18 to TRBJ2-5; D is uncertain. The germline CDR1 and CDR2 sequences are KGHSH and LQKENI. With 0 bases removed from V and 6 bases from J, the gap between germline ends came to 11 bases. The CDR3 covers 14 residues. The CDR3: CASSPPGQAQTQYF. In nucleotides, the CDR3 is TGTGCCAGCTCACCACCAGGGCAGGCCCAGACCCAGTACTTC.

The CDR3 coding sequence is TGTGCCAGCACCACCGACTGGGGTTCTGGCTACACCTTC. Translation: CASTTDWGSGYTF. This chain connects TRBV5-4 to TRBJ1-2; D remains ambiguous. Trimming took off 6 bases at V and 7 bases at J, with 16 bases between the two ends. There are 13 residues in the CDR3. Germline-derived CDR1 and CDR2 are SGHNT and YYREEE (reference sequence).

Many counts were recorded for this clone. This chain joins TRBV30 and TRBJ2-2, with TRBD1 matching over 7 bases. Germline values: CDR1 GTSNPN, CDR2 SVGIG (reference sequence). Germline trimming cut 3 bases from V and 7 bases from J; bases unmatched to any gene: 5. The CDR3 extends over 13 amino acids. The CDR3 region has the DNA TGTGCCTGGAGCCCGACAGGGATCGGGGAGCTGTTTTTT. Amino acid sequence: CAWSPTGIGELFF.

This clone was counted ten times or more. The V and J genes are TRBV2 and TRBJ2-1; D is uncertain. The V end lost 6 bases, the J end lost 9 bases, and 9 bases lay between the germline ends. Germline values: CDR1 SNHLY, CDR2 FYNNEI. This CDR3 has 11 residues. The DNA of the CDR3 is TGTGCCAGCAGCGCCTTTAGTGAGCAGTTCTTC. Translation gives CASSAFSEQFF.

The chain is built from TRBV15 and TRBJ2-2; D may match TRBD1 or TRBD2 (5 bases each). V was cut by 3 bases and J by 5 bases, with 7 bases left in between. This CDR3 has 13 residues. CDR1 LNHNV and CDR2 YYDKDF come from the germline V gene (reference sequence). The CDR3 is CATSRWGTGELFF. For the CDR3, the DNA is TGTGCCACCAGCAGGTGGGGGACCGGGGAGCTGTTTTTT.

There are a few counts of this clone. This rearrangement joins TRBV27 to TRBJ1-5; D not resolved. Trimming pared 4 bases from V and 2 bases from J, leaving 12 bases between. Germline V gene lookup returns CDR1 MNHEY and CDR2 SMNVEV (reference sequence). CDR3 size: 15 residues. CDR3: CASSSQPGGNQPQHF. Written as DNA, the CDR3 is TGTGCCAGCAGTTCCCAGCCGGGAGGCAATCAGCCCCAGCATTTT.

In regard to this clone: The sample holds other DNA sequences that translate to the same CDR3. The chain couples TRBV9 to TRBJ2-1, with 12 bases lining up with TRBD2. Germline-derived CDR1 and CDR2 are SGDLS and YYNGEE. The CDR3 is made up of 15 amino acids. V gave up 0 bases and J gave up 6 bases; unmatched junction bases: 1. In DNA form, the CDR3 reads TGTGCCAGCAGCGTAGCTAGCGGGAGGGGCAATGAGCAGTTCTTC. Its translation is CASSVASGRGNEQFF.

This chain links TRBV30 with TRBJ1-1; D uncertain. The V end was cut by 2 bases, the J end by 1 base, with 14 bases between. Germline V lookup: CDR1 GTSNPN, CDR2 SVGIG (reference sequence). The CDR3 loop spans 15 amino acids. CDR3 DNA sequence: TGTGCCTGGAGTCCCCGGAGCGGGAGGAACACTGAAGCTTTCTTT. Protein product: CAWSPRSGRNTEAFF.

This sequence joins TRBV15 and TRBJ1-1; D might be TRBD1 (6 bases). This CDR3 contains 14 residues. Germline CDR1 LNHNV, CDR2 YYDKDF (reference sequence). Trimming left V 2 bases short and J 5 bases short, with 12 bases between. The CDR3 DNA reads TGTGCCACCAGCAGACTAAGGGGGTTGACTGAAGCTTTCTTT. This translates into CATSRLRGLTEAFF.

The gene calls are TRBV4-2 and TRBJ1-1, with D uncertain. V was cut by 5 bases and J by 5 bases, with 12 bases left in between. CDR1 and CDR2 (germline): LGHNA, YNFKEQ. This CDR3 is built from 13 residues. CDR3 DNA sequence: TGTGCCAGCAGCTCGGCTACGTGGACTGAAGCTTTCTTT. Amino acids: CASSSATWTEAFF.

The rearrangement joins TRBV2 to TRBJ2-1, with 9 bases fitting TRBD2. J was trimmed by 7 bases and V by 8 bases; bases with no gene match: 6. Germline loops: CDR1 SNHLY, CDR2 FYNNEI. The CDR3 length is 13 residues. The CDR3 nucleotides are TGTGCCAGCGTTGCGGGAGGGGTTAATGAGCAGTTCTTC. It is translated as CASVAGGVNEQFF.

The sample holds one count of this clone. Here the CDR3 DNA reads TGTGCCAGCAGTTTTGGTAGCGGAGAGGGGCGGCAGTTCTTC. Translated: CASSFGSGEGRQFF. This chain links TRBV27 with TRBJ2-1, with D possibly matching TRBD2 (6 bases). The CDR3 has 14 amino acids. CDR1 is MNHEY, CDR2 SMNVEV, per germline (reference sequence). The V end was cut by 3 bases, the J end by 12 bases, with 18 bases between.

CDR3 nucleotide sequence: TGTGCCAGCAGCCTAGCGGGAGGGCCTTCAGATACGCAGTATTTT. It encodes CASSLAGGPSDTQYF. The rearrangement links TRBV6-6 to TRBJ2-3; 12 nucleotides match TRBD2. The V gene end was trimmed by 6 bases and the J gene end by 4 bases; junction bases not matched to a gene: 5. CDR3 length: 15 amino acids. The germline V gene has CDR1 MNHNY and CDR2 SVGAGI (reference sequence).

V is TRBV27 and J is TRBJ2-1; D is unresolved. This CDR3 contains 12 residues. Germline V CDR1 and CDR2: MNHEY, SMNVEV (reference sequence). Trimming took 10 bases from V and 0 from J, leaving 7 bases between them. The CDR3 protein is CATESSYNEQFF. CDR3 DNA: TGTGCCACCGAGAGCTCCTACAATGAGCAGTTCTTC.

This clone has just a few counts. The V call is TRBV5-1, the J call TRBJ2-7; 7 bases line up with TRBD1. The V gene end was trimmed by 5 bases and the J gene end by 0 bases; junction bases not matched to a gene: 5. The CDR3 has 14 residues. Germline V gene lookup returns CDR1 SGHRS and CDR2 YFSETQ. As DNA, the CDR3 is TGCGCCAGCAGGCAAGGGGGCGACTCCTACGAGCAGTACTTC. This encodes CASRQGGDSYEQYF.

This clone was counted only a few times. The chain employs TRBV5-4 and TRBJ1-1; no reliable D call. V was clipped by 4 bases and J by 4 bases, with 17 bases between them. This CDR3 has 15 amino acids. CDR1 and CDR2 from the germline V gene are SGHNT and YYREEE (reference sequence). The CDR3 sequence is CASSHSRGYGTEAFF. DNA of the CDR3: TGTGCCAGCAGCCATTCCCGAGGTTATGGCACTGAAGCTTTCTTT.

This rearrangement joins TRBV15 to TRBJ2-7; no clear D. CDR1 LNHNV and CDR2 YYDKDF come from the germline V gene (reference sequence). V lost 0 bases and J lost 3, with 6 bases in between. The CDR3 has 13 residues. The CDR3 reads CATSRDKDYEQYF. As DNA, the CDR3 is TGTGCCACCAGCAGAGACAAGGACTACGAGCAGTACTTC. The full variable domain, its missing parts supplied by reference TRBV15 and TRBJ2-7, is DAMVIQNPRYQVTQFGKPVTLSCSQTLNHNVMYWYQQKSSQAPKLLFHYYDKDFNNEADTPDNFQSRRPNTSFCFLDIRSPGLGDTAMYLCATSRDKDYEQYFGPGTRLTVT.

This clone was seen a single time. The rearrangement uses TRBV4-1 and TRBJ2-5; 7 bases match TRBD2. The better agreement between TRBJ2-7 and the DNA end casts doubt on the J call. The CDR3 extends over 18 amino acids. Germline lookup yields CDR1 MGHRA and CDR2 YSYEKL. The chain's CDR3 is CASSQEPSLGTIPYEQYF. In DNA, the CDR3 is TGCGCCAGCAGCCAAGAACCCTCCCTCGGGACTATCCCATACGAGCAGTACTTC.

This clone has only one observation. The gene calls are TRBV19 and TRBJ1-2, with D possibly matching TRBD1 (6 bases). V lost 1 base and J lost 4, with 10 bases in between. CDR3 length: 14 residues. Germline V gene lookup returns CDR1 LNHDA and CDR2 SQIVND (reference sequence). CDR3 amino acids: CASSIARDTYGYTF. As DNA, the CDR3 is TGTGCCAGTAGTATAGCTCGGGACACCTATGGCTACACCTTC.

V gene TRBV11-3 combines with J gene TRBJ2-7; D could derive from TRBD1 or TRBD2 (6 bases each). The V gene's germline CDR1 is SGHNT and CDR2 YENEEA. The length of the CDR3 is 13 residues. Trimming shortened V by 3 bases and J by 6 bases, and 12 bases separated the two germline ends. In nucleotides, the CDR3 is TGTGCCAGCAGCTTTAAGGGGGGCTCCGAGCAGTACTTC. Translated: CASSFKGGSEQYF.

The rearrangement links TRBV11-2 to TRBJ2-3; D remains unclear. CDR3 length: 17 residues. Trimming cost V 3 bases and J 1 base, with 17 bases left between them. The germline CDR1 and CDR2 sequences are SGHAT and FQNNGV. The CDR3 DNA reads TGTGCCAGCAGCTTTCTACGGACCCCGGTGGGCACAGATACGCAGTATTTT. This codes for CASSFLRTPVGTDTQYF.

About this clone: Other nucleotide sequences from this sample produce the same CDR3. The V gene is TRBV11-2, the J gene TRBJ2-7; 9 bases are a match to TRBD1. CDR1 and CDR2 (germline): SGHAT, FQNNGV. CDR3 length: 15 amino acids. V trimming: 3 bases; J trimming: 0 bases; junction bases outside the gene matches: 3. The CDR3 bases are TGTGCCAGCAGCTTGGACAGGGGCACCTCCTACGAGCAGTACTTC. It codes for CASSLDRGTSYEQYF.

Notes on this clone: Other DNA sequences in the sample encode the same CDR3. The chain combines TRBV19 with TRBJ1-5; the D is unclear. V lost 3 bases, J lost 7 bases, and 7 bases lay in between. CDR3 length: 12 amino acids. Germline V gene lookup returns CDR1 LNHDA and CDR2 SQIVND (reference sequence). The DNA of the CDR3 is TGTGCCAGTAGTATCGGGAGGCAGCCCCAGCATTTT. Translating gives CASSIGRQPQHF.

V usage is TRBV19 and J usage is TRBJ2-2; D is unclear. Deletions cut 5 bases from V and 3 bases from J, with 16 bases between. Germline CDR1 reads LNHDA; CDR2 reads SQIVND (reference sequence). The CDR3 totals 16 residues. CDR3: CASSRLYGSDTGELFF. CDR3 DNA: TGTGCCAGTAGTCGATTGTACGGATCGGACACCGGGGAGCTGTTTTTT. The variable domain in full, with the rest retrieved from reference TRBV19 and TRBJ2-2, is DGGITQSPKYLFRKEGQNVTLSCEQNLNHDAMYWYRQDPGQGLRLIYYSQIVNDFQKGDIAEGYSVSREKKESFPLTVTSAQKNPTAFYLCASSRLYGSDTGELFFGEGSRLTVL.

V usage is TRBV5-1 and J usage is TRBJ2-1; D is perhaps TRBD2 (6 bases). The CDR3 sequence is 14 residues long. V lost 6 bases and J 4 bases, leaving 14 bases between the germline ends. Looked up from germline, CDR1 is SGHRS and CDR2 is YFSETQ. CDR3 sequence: CASNRDSIYNEQFF. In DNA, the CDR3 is TGCGCCAGCAACCGGGACTCCATATACAATGAGCAGTTCTTC.

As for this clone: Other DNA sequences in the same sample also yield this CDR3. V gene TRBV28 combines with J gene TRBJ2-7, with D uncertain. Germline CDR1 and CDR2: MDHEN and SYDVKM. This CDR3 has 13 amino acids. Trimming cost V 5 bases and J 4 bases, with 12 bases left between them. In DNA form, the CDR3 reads TGTGCCAGCAGTCCGGGTCCCACTTACGAGCAGTACTTC. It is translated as CASSPGPTYEQYF.